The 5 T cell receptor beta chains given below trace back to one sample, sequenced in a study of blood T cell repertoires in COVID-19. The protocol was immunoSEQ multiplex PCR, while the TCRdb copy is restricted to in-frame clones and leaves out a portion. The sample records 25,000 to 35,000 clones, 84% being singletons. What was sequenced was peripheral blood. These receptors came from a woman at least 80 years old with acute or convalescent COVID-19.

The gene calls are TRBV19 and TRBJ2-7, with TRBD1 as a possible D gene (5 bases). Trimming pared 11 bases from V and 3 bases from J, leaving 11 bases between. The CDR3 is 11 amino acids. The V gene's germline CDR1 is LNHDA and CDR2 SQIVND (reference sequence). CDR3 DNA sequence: TGTGCCCGGACCCAGGGCTACGAGCAGTACTTC. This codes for CARTQGYEQYF.

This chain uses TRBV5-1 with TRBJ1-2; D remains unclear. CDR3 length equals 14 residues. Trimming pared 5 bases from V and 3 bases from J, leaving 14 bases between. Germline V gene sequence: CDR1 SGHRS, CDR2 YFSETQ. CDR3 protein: CASRLTPGDYGYTF. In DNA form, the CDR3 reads TGCGCCAGCAGGTTAACTCCTGGAGACTATGGCTACACCTTC.

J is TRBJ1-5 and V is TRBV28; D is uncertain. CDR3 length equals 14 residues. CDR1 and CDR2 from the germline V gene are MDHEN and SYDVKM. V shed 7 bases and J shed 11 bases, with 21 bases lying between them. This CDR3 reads CASTLGPGDRAQHF. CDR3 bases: TGTGCCAGCACCCTAGGCCCCGGGGATCGGGCCCAGCATTTT.

CDR3 nucleotides: TGTGCCAGCAGTTCCTCGGGGGTGACGGGAGAAAGGTGGGTCGAGCAGTACTTC. Its translation: CASSSSGVTGERWVEQYF. The rearrangement joins TRBV28 to TRBJ2-7; D is perhaps TRBD2 (6 bases). This CDR3 is built from 18 residues. Per germline, CDR1 MDHEN and CDR2 SYDVKM. V was shortened by 4 bases and J by 6 bases, with 28 bases between the two germline ends.

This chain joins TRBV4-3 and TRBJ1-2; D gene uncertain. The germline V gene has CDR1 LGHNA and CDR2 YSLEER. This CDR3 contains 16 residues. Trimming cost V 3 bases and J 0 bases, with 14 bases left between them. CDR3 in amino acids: CASSQVGEGANYGYTF. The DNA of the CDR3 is TGCGCCAGCAGCCAGGTCGGGGAGGGCGCTAACTATGGCTACACCTTC.